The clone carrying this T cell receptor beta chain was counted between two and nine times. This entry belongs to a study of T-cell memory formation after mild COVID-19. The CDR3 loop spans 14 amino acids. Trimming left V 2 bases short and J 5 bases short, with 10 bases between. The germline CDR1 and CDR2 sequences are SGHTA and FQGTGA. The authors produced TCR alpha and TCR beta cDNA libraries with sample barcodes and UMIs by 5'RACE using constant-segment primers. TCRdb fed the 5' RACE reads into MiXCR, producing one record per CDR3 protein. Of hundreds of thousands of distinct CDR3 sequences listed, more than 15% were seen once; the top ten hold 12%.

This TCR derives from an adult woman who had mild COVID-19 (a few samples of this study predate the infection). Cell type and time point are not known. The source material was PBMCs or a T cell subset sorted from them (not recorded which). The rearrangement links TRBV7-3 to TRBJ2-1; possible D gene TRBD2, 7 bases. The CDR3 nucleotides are TGTGCCAGCAGCTTAGCGGGGGCCCACAATGAGCAGTTCTTC. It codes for CASSLAGAHNEQFF.